This T cell receptor (beta chain) was profiled in a study of CD8 T cells in ankylosing spondylitis. Whole-study results and caveats: Certain motif variants had earlier been reported in reactive arthritis synovial fluid and blood. Matched ankylosing spondylitis synovial fluid reportedly contained a significantly enriched population of disease-linked clones. For ankylosing spondylitis blood, a TCR beta motif of about eight highly homologous variants appeared characteristic.

The authors made TCR beta libraries by quantitative 5'-RACE with molecular barcodes. Using its own MiXCR run on the 5' RACE reads, TCRdb lists one record per CDR3 protein. The table has tens of thousands of distinct CDR3 sequences, just over 2.5% seen once. This clonotype was seen many times. The antigen is unknown. Germline values: CDR1 MRHNA, CDR2 SNTAGT. Trimming cost V 8 bases and J 10 bases, with 17 bases left between them. The CDR3 is 12 amino acids. This TCR was sampled from a female donor with ankylosing spondylitis or in good health (not recorded which). Sequenced sample: blood, either unsorted or a sorted T cell fraction (not recorded which). V is TRBV6-4 and J is TRBJ1-2, with D possibly matching TRBD1 (5 bases). CDR3 residues: CASETWGPDYTF. For the CDR3, the DNA is TGTGCCAGCGAGACTTGGGGACCGGACTACACCTTC.